Shown below are 22 T cell receptor beta chains from a single sample sequenced in a study of shared clonotypes between healthy human individuals (dated by TCRdb to 2019 to 2021). Receptors were amplified or captured by the immunoSEQ multiplex PCR assay. TCRdb limited this immuneACCESS table to in-frame rearrangements with V and J called. A share of clones is missing; checked studies link under half to unresolved V genes, and the rest is unexplained. The sample yields about 770,000 clones; over 55% were counted once. The ten most abundant clones make up under 2% of the sample. The sample was memory CD4+ T cells sorted from blood. The intended sense of this specimen's cell subset or site label: CD45RA-negative fraction. Receptors originate from a woman under 40 in good health.

This chain joins TRBV5-1 and TRBJ2-7; 7 nucleotides line up with TRBD2. The germline gives CDR1 SGHRS, CDR2 YFSETQ. After removal of 0 bases from V and 4 bases from J, the junction contained 4 bases not matched to a gene. The CDR3 sequence is 14 residues long. CDR3 loop: CASSLGGSTYEQYF. In DNA, the CDR3 is TGCGCCAGCAGCTTGGGCGGGAGTACGTACGAGCAGTACTTC.

This chain joins TRBV5-1 and TRBJ2-3; 8 bases match TRBD1. Germline trimming cut 4 bases from V and 5 bases from J; bases unmatched to any gene: 9. The CDR3 contains 15 residues. The germline V gene has CDR1 SGHRS and CDR2 YFSETQ. The DNA of the CDR3 is TGCGCCAGCAGCCCGGGACAGGCCGCGGAAGATACGCAGTATTTT. This sequence encodes CASSPGQAAEDTQYF. Drawing the rest from reference TRBV5-1 and TRBJ2-3, the complete variable domain is KAGVTQTPRYLIKTRGQQVTLSCSPISGHRSVSWYQQTPGQGLQFLFEYFSETQRNKGNFPGRFSGRQFSNSRSEMNVSTLELGDSALYLCASSPGQAAEDTQYFGPGTRLTVL.

The chain recombines TRBV29-1 with TRBJ1-1; a possible D gene is TRBD1 (6 bases). This CDR3 region has 14 residues. V was pared by 6 bases and J by 2 bases, with 16 bases between. Germline CDR1 SQVTM, CDR2 ANQGSEA. The CDR3 region is CSVEQGRTNTEAFF. CDR3 bases: TGCAGCGTGGAGCAGGGGAGGACCAACACTGAAGCTTTCTTT.

This clone has just a few counts. Other DNA sequences in the same sample also yield this CDR3. CDR3 DNA: TGTGCCAGCAGCCTAGGACTGCAAGAGACCCAGTACTTC. It is translated as CASSLGLQETQYF. The chain recombines TRBV7-2 with TRBJ2-5; TRBD2 is a possible D gene (5 bases). Germline lookup yields CDR1 SGHTA and CDR2 FQGNSA. Trimming cost V 5 bases and J 2 bases, with 9 bases left between them. This CDR3 is 13 amino acids long.

The rearrangement joins TRBV6-5 to TRBJ1-2; tentatively, D is TRBD1 (5 bases). Trimming removed 6 bases at V and 4 bases at J, with 9 bases between. There are 12 residues in the CDR3. Germline CDR1 and CDR2: MNHEY and SVGAGI. The CDR3 nucleotides read TGTGCCAGCAGCCGAGGGGCCTATGGCTACACCTTC. Amino acid sequence: CASSRGAYGYTF.

V usage is TRBV5-4 and J usage is TRBJ2-5; D may be TRBD1 (6 bases). The CDR3 spans 14 residues. The V end was cut by 4 bases, the J end by 5 bases, with 15 bases between. Germline CDR1 SGHNT, CDR2 YYREEE (reference sequence). The CDR3 region is CASSVSQGGETQYF. The CDR3 DNA follows: TGTGCCAGCAGCGTCTCACAGGGCGGGGAGACCCAGTACTTC.

This chain connects TRBV2 to TRBJ1-2; D remains unclear. CDR1 is SNHLY and CDR2 is FYNNEI in the germline V gene. V shed 9 bases and J shed 3 bases, with 14 bases lying between them. CDR3 length: 13 residues. The CDR3 here is CARRNVRHYGYTF. The CDR3, as DNA: TGTGCCAGACGTAATGTCCGCCACTATGGCTACACCTTC.

As for this clone: A read error is likely here: a far larger clone is one base away. This rearrangement joins TRBV7-7 to TRBJ1-1; D perhaps matches TRBD1 (6 bases). The germline V gene encodes CDR1 SSHAT and CDR2 FNYEAQ (reference sequence). The length of the CDR3 is 13 residues. Trimming removed 5 bases at V and 1 base at J, with 8 bases between. CDR3 protein: CASSQQGNTEAFF. CDR3 bases: TGTGCCAGCAGCCAACAGGGGAACACTGAAGCTTTCTTT.

The chain links TRBV7-3 to TRBJ2-1, with D perhaps matching TRBD2 (7 bases). Germline V gives CDR1 SGHTA, CDR2 FQGTGA. Deletions cut 2 bases from V and 9 bases from J, with 20 bases between. The CDR3 spans 16 residues. The CDR3 DNA reads TGTGCCAGCAGCTTAGACCCGGACACAGGGAGGGGTGAGCAGTTCTTC. Translating it yields CASSLDPDTGRGEQFF.

This clone has only a few counts. The chain uses TRBV10-1 and TRBJ2-1; D unclear. V lost 5 bases and J 5 bases, leaving 7 bases between the germline ends. CDR1 WNHNN and CDR2 SYGVQD come from the germline V gene (reference sequence). CDR3 length equals 12 residues. The CDR3 protein is CASSPTNNEQFF. CDR3 coding DNA: TGCGCCAGCAGTCCTACCAACAATGAGCAGTTCTTC.

V and J are TRBV10-2 and TRBJ2-5; D perhaps matches TRBD2 (5 bases). The CDR3 consists of 15 residues. Deletions cut 4 bases from V and 3 bases from J, with 15 bases between. Looked up from germline, CDR1 is WSHSY and CDR2 is SAAADI. The CDR3: CASSVNAEEEETQYF. For the CDR3, the DNA is TGCGCCAGCAGTGTGAACGCCGAGGAGGAAGAGACCCAGTACTTC.

A remark on this clone: This likely traces to a read error, being one base from a far larger clone. CDR3 residues: CASSLPSGRAGELFF. The CDR3 DNA is TGCGCCAGCAGCTTGCCTAGCGGGAGGGCCGGGGAGCTGTTTTTT. J is TRBJ2-2 and V is TRBV5-1, with 12 bases identical to TRBD2. The CDR3 sequence is 15 residues long. V shed 1 base, J shed 6 bases, and the junction held 1 base outside the gene matches. CDR1 and CDR2 from the germline V gene are SGHRS and YFSETQ.

The sample holds one count of this clone. J is TRBJ1-4 and V is TRBV5-1; D perhaps matches TRBD1 (6 bases). In germline, CDR1 is SGHRS, CDR2 YFSETQ. The CDR3 is 15 residues long. V was pared by 4 bases and J by 4 bases, with 14 bases between. The CDR3 DNA reads as TGCGCCAGCAGCACCTCAAGGGGGGATAATGAAAAACTGTTTTTT. It codes for CASSTSRGDNEKLFF.

The table lists this clone with a count of one. The chain couples TRBV28 to TRBJ2-3; 10 bases fit TRBD1. The CDR3 is made up of 16 amino acids. V gave up 4 bases and J gave up 2 bases; unmatched junction bases: 6. From germline, CDR1 is MDHEN and CDR2 SYDVKM. Here the CDR3 reads CASSSPGQGITDTQYF. DNA for the CDR3: TGTGCCAGCAGTTCTCCGGGACAGGGGATCACAGATACGCAGTATTTT.

The chain is built from TRBV30 and TRBJ2-7, with D perhaps matching TRBD1 or TRBD2 (6 bases each). There are 13 residues in the CDR3. The V end was cut by 0 bases, the J end by 5 bases, with 11 bases between. The germline gives CDR1 GTSNPN, CDR2 SVGIG (reference sequence). The CDR3 DNA reads as TGTGCCTGGAGTGTTACAGGGAGGAACGAGCAGTACTTC. It codes for CAWSVTGRNEQYF.

The chain recombines TRBV5-1 with TRBJ2-7; 11 nucleotides match TRBD1. The CDR3 is made up of 15 amino acids. Germline CDR1 SGHRS, CDR2 YFSETQ. V shed 2 bases, J shed 2 bases, and the junction held 3 bases outside the gene matches. The CDR3 bases are TGCGCCAGCAGCTTCCGGGACAGGGGGACCTACGAGCAGTACTTC. Its translation is CASSFRDRGTYEQYF.

At least ten counts were recorded for this clone. V usage is TRBV2 and J usage is TRBJ1-4; D is unresolved. The CDR3 is made up of 14 amino acids. Trimming removed 4 bases at V and 16 bases at J, with 22 bases between. Germline V gene lookup returns CDR1 SNHLY and CDR2 FYNNEI. The CDR3 region is CASSGPPGSAGWFF. Written as DNA, the CDR3 is TGTGCCAGCAGTGGGCCCCCCGGGAGCGCAGGTTGGTTTTTT.

V and J are TRBV19 and TRBJ2-7; the D gene is possibly TRBD2 (5 bases). The V gene lost 5 bases and the J gene lost 3 bases, with 17 bases spanning the gap. Germline CDR1 LNHDA, CDR2 SQIVND (reference sequence). This CDR3 region has 15 residues. The CDR3 coding sequence is TGTGCCAGTAGTCCTCTGGGTCGGGGAGACTACGAGCAGTACTTC. It is translated as CASSPLGRGDYEQYF. Variable domain in full (rest from reference TRBV19 and TRBJ2-7): DGGITQSPKYLFRKEGQNVTLSCEQNLNHDAMYWYRQDPGQGLRLIYYSQIVNDFQKGDIAEGYSVSREKKESFPLTVTSAQKNPTAFYLCASSPLGRGDYEQYFGPGTRLTVT.

The genes are TRBV9 and TRBJ1-1; D unclear. The V and J ends lost 0 bases and 6 bases respectively, with 12 bases between them. The CDR3 totals 14 residues. Looked up from germline, CDR1 is SGDLS and CDR2 is YYNGEE. The DNA for the CDR3 is TGTGCCAGCAGCGTAGCTGGGGTCGGCTCTGAAGCTTTCTTT. Amino acid sequence: CASSVAGVGSEAFF.

This clone has only a few counts. The chain is built from TRBV7-2 and TRBJ1-5; no clear D gene. Deletions cut 3 bases from V and 7 bases from J, with 10 bases between. CDR1 is SGHTA, CDR2 FQGNSA, per germline. The CDR3 has 13 amino acids. CDR3 DNA sequence: TGTGCCAGCAGCTTCACGTCTATACAGCCCCAGCATTTT. Amino acid sequence: CASSFTSIQPQHF. Full variable domain (outside the CDR3, taken from reference TRBV7-2 and TRBJ1-5): GAGVSQSPSNKVTEKGKDVELRCDPISGHTALYWYRQSLGQGLEFLIYFQGNSAPDKSGLPSDRFSAERTGGSVSTLTIQRTQQEDSAVYLCASSFTSIQPQHFGDGTRLSIL.

This clone was seen only once. This rearrangement joins TRBV27 to TRBJ2-7, with a possible D match to TRBD2 (6 bases). This CDR3 is built from 14 residues. V gave up 6 bases and J gave up 3 bases, with 15 bases separating them. In germline, CDR1 is MNHEY, CDR2 SMNVEV (reference sequence). In nucleotides, the CDR3 is TGTGCCAGCAGCCAGTCCAGACTAGGCTACGAGCAGTACTTC. Translated: CASSQSRLGYEQYF.

The J gene is TRBJ1-1, the V gene TRBV6-6, with D unclear. This CDR3 region has 13 residues. The germline V and J ends were trimmed by 2 bases and 4 bases, with 8 bases remaining between them. The germline V gene encodes CDR1 MNHNY and CDR2 SVGAGI (reference sequence). The CDR3 DNA is TGTGCCAGCAGTTACGGGGTTGGCACTGAAGCTTTCTTT. It yields the protein CASSYGVGTEAFF.